This record covers a single TCR beta chain. The entry originates in a study of shared clonotypes between healthy human individuals. Generated by immunoSEQ multiplex PCR, the TCRdb table keeps only in-frame clones and is missing some. The table includes some 500,000 clones, 95% to 97% detected once. The CDR3 consists of 11 residues. Trimming stripped 8 bases from V and 0 bases from J, with 4 bases between. Germline-derived CDR1 and CDR2 are MDHEN and SYDVKM. The TCR originated in a woman in her 30s in good health. This sequence joins TRBV28 and TRBJ1-1; D is unresolved. Source material: naive CD4+ T cells sorted from blood. Subset in this sample: CD45RA+ positively selected. The DNA for the CDR3 is TGTGCCAGCTCAATGAACACTGAAGCTTTCTTT. This codes for CASSMNTEAFF.